The present T cell receptor beta chain was sequenced within a study of Graves' ophthalmopathy and Graves' hyperthyroidism. Study-level background: Sampling took place at initial diagnosis, with peripheral blood obtained before any treatment.

Beta-chain TCR CDR3 regions were amplified from RNA transcripts. RT-PCR was first run with HTBI primers, then multiplex PCR in a second round. TCRdb itself ran the multiplex PCR reads through MiXCR, one entry per CDR3 protein. The top ten clones hold around 6.9% of a sample with fewer than 650,000 distinct CDR3 sequences, about a fifth of them seen once. The CDR3 totals 16 residues. The germline V gene has CDR1 MNHEY and CDR2 SVGEGT. The V gene end was trimmed by 5 bases and the J gene end by 2 bases; junction bases not matched to a gene: 7. Stable hyperthyroidism denotes an absence of ophthalmopathy throughout 18 months of follow-up. Each diagnosis was determined on the basis of clinical symptoms, serum thyroxine, TRAb, thyroid ultrasound and orbital computed tomography. Isolation of PBMCs was performed using about 9 ml of fresh peripheral blood.

The sample taken for sequencing was peripheral blood. The receptor was isolated from a young woman with stable Graves' hyperthyroidism. Some clones in this sample may be carry-over from other donors' samples. V is TRBV6-2 or TRBV6-3 and J is TRBJ1-3, with TRBD1 matching 9 bases. The CDR3 coding sequence is TGTGCCAGCAGTCGAGAACAGGGGGCGCCTGGAAACACCATATATTTT. Protein: CASSREQGAPGNTIYF.